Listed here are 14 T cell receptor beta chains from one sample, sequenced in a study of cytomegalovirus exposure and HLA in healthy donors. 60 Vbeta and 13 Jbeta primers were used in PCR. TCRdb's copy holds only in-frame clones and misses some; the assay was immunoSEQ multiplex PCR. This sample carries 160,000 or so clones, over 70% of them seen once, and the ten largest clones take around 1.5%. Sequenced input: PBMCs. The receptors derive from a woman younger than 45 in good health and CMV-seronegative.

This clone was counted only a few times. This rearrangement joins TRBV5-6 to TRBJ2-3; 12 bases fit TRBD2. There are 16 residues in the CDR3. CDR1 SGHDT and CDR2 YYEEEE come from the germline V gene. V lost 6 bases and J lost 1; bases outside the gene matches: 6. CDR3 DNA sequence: TGTGCCAGCAACGTCCGACTAGCGGGGGGCACAGATACGCAGTATTTT. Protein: CASNVRLAGGTDTQYF. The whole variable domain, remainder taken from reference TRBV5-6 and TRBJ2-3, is DAGVTQSPTHLIKTRGQQVTLRCSPKSGHDTVSWYQQALGQGPQFIFQYYEEEERQRGNFPDRFSGHQFPNYSSELNVNALLLGDSALYLCASNVRLAGGTDTQYFGPGTRLTVL.

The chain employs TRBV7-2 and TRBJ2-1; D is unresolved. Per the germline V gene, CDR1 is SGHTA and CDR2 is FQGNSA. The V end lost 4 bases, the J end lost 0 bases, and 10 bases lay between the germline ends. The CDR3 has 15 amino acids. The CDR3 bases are TGTGCCAGCAGCTCGACTTTTAGCTCCTACAATGAGCAGTTCTTC. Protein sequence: CASSSTFSSYNEQFF.

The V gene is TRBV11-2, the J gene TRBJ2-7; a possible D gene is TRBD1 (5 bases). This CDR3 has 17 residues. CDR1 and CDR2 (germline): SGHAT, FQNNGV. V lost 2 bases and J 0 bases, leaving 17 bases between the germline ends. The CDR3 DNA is TGTGCCAGCAGCTTACAGGGCCGGGTAACGGGCTCCTACGAGCAGTACTTC. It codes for CASSLQGRVTGSYEQYF.

The CDR3, as DNA: TGTGCCAGCAGCTCGACAGGCCTCGAAGCTTTCTTT. Protein product: CASSSTGLEAFF. The chain carries TRBV6-5 and TRBJ1-1, with a weak D call TRBD1 (6 bases). CDR1 is MNHEY, CDR2 SVGAGI, per germline. This CDR3 is built from 12 residues. V was trimmed by 6 bases and J by 8 bases, leaving 13 bases between them.

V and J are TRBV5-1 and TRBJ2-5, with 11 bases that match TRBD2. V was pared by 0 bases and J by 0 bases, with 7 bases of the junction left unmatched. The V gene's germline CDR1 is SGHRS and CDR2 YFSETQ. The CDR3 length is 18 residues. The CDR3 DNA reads TGCGCCAGCAGCTTGGGGACTAGCGGGTTCTCCTACCAAGAGACCCAGTACTTC. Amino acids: CASSLGTSGFSYQETQYF.

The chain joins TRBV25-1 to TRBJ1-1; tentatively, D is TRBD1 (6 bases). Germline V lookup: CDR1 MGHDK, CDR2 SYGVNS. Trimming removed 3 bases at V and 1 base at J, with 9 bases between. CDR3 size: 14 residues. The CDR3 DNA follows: TGTGCCAGCAGTGATCGGGGGGCGAACACTGAAGCTTTCTTT. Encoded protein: CASSDRGANTEAFF. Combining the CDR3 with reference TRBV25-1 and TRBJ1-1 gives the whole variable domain EADIYQTPRYLVIGTGKKITLECSQTMGHDKMYWYQQDPGMELHLIHYSYGVNSTEKGDLSSESTVSRIRTEHFPLTLESARPSHTSQYLCASSDRGANTEAFFGQGTRLTVV.

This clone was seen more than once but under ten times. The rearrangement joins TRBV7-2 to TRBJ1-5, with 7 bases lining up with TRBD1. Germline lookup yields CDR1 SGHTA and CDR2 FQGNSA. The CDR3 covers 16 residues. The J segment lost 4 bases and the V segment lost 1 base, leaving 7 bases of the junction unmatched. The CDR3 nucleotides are TGTGCCAGCAGCTTAGAGTGGACAGGAGGAAATCAGCCCCAGCATTTT. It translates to CASSLEWTGGNQPQHF. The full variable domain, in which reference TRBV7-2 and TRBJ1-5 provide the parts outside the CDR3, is GAGVSQSPSNKVTEKGKDVELRCDPISGHTALYWYRQSLGQGLEFLIYFQGNSAPDKSGLPSDRFSAERTGGSVSTLTIQRTQQEDSAVYLCASSLEWTGGNQPQHFGDGTRLSIL.

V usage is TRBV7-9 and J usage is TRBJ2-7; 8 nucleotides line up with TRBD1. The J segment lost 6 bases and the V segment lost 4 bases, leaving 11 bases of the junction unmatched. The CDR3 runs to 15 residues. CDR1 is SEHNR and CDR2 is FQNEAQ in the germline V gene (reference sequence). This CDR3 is CASSSRDRMSREQYF. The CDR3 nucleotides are TGTGCCAGCAGCTCGAGGGACAGGATGTCCCGCGAGCAGTACTTC.

Here the CDR3 reads CASLFGGEGSGEKLFF. The CDR3 DNA reads as TGTGCCAGCCTTTTTGGGGGGGAAGGCTCCGGTGAAAAACTGTTTTTT. The chain joins TRBV2 to TRBJ1-4, with D perhaps matching TRBD1 (5 bases). The CDR3 loop spans 16 amino acids. Between the trimmed V and J ends, which lost 8 bases and 7 bases, there was a span of 23 bases. Per the germline V gene, CDR1 is SNHLY and CDR2 is FYNNEI.

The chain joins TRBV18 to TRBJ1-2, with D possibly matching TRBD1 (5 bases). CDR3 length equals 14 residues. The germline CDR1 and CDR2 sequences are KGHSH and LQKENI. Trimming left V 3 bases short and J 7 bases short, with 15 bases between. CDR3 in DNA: TGTGCCAGCTCACCGCAGGAGGGGATTCGTGGCTACACCTTC. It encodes CASSPQEGIRGYTF.

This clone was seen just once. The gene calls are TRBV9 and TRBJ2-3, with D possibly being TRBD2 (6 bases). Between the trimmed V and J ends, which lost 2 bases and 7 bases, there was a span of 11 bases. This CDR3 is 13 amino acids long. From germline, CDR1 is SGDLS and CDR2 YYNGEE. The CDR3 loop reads CASSVGTSYTQYF. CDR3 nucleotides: TGTGCCAGCAGCGTTGGGACTTCGTATACGCAGTATTTT.

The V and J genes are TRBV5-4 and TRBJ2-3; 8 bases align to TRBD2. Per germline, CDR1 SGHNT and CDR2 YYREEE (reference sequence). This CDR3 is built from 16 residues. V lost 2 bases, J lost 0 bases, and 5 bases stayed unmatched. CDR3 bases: TGTGCCAGCAGCTTTACGCGGGGGGAGAGCACAGATACGCAGTATTTT. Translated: CASSFTRGESTDTQYF.

For the CDR3, the DNA is TGTGCCAGCAGTTTACAGGAGAATCAGCCCCAGCATTTT. It translates to CASSLQENQPQHF. The rearrangement joins TRBV6-5 to TRBJ1-5; D is perhaps TRBD1 (5 bases). Looked up from germline, CDR1 is MNHEY and CDR2 is SVGAGI. Trimming stripped 4 bases from V and 4 bases from J, with 8 bases between. This CDR3 region has 13 residues.

The CDR3 DNA reads as TGCGCCAGCAGCGAGGGACTAGCGTCAGATACGCAGTATTTT. Translated, it gives CASSEGLASDTQYF. The rearrangement links TRBV5-1 to TRBJ2-3; 10 nucleotides match TRBD2. V lost 4 bases to trimming and J lost 4 bases; unmatched junction nucleotides: 3. The CDR3 contains 14 residues. Germline CDR1 SGHRS, CDR2 YFSETQ.